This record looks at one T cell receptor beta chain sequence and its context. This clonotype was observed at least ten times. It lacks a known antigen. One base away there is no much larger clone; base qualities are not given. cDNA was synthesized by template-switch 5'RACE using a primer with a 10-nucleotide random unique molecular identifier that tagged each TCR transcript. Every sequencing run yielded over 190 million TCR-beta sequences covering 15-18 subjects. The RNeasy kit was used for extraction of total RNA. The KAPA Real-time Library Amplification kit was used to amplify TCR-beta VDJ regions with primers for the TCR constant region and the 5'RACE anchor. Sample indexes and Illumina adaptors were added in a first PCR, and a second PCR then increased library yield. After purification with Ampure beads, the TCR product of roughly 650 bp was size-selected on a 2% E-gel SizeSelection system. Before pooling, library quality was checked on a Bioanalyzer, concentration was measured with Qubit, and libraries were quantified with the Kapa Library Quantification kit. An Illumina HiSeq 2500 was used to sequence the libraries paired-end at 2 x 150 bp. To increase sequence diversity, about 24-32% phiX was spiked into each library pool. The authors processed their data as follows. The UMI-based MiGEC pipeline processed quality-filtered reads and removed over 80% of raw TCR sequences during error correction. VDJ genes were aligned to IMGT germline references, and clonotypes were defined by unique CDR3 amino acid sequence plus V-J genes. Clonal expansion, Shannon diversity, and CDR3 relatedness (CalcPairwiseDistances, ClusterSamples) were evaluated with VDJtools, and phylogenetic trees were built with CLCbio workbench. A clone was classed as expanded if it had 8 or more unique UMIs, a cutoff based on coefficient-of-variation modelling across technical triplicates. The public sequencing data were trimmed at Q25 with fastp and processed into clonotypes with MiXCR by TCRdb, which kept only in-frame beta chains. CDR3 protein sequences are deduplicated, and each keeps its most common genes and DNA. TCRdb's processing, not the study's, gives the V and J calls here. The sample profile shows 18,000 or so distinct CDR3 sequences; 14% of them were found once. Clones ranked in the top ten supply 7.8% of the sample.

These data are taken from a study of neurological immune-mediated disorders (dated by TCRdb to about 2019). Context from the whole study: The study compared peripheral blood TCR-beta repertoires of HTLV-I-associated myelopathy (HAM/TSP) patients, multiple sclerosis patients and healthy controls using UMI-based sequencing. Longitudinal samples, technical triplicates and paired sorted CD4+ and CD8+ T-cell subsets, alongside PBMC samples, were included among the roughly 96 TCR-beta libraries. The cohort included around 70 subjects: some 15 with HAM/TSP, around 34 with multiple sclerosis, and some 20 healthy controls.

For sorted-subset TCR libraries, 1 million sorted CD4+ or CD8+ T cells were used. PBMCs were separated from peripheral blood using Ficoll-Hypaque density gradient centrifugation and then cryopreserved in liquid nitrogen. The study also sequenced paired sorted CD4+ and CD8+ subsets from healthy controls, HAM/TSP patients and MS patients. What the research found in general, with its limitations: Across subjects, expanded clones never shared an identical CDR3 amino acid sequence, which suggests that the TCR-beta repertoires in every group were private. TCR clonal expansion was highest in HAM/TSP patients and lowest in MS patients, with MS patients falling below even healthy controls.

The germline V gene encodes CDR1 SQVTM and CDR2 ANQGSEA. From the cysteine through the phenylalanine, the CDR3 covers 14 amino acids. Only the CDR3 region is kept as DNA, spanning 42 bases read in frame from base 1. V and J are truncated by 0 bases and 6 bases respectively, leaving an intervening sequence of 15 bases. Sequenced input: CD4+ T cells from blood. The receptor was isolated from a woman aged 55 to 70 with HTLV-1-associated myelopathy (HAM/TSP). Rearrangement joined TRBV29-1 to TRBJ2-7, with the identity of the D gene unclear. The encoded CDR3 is CSVEDRAPSFEQYF. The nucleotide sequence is TGCAGCGTTGAAGATCGAGCACCCAGCTTCGAGCAGTACTTC.